The clone carrying this T cell receptor (beta chain) appeared a few times. This record comes from a study of blood T cells in healthy people across ages. About the study: About one barcoded beta molecule per two T cells was captured by template switching.

The authors ran a second PCR of about 7 to 11 cycles using a sample-barcoded 5' primer and a J-beta primer mix. TCRdb processed the 5' RACE reads anew with MiXCR; each CDR3 protein has one entry. The sample shows 550,000 to 800,000 distinct CDR3 sequences, approximately 21% of them seen only once. V shed 5 bases and J shed 4 bases, with 17 bases lying between them. CDR3 length: 15 amino acids. Germline CDR1 is MDHEN and CDR2 is SYDVKM. The source material was blood. This rearrangement joins TRBV28 to TRBJ2-5; D assignment may be TRBD1 or TRBD2 (5 bases each). The receptor comes from a man aged 70-80 years in good health. The CDR3 spells CASSPPGSSGETQYF. The DNA for the CDR3 is TGTGCCAGCAGTCCCCCAGGGTCCAGCGGAGAGACCCAGTACTTC.